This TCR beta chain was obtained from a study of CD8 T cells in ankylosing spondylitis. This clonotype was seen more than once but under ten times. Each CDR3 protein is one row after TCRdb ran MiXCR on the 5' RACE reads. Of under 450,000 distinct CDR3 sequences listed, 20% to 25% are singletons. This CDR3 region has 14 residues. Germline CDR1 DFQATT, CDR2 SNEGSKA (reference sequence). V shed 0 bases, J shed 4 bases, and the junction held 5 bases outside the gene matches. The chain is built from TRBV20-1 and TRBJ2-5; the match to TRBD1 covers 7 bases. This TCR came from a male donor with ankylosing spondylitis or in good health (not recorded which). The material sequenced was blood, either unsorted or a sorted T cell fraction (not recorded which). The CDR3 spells CSARDLAGGETQYF. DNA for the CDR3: TGCAGTGCTAGAGATTTGGCAGGGGGAGAGACCCAGTACTTC.